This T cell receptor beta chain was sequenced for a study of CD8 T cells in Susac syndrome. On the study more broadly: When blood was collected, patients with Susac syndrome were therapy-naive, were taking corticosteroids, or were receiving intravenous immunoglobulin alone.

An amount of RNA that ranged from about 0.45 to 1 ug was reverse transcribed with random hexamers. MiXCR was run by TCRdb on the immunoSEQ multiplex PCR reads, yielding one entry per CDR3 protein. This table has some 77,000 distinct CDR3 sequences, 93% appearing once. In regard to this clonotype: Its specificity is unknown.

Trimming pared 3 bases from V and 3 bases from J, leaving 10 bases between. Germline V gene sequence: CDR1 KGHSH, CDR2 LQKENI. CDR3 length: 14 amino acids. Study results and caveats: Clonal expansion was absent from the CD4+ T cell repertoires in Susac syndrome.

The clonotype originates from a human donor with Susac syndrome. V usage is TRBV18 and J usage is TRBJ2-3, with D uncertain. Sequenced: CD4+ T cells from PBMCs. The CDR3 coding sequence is TGTGCCAGCTCACCCCCCAGTGGGACAGATACGCAGTATTTT. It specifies CASSPPSGTDTQYF.